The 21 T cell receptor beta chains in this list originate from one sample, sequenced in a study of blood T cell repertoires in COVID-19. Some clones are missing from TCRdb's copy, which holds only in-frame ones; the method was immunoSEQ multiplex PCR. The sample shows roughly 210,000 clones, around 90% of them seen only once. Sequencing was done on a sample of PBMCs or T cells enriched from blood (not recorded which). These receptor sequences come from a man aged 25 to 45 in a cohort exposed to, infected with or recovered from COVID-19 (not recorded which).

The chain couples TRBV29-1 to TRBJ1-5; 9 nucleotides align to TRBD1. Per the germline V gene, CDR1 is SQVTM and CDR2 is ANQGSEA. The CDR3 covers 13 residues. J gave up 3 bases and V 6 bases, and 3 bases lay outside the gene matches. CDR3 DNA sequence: TGCAGCGTGGGGGACAGGGTCAATCAGCCCCAGCATTTT. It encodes CSVGDRVNQPQHF.

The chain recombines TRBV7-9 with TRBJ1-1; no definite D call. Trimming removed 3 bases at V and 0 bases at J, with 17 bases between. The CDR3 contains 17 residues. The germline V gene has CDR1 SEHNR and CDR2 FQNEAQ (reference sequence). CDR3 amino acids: CASSFPPSRPMNTEAFF. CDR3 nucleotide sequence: TGTGCCAGCAGCTTCCCTCCTAGTCGGCCAATGAACACTGAAGCTTTCTTT.

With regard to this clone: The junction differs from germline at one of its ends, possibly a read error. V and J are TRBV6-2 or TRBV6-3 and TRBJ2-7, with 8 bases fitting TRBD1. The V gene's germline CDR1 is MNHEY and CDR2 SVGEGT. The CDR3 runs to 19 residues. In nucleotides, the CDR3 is TGTGCCGGCAGTTACGTTAGAGGGACAGGAGTGGAGGGGGCTTACGAGCAGTACTTC. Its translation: CAGSYVRGTGVEGAYEQYF.

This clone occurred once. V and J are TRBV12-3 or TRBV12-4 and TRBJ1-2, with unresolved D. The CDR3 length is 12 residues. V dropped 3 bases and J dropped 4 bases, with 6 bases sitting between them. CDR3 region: CASSFRGYGYTF. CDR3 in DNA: TGTGCCAGCAGTTTTAGAGGCTATGGCTACACCTTC.

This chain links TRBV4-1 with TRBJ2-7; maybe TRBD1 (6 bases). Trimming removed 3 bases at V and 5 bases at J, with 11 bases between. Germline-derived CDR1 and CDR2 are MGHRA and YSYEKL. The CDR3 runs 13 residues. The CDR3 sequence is CASSHGSGDEQYF. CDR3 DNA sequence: TGCGCCAGCAGCCACGGGTCAGGGGACGAGCAGTACTTC.

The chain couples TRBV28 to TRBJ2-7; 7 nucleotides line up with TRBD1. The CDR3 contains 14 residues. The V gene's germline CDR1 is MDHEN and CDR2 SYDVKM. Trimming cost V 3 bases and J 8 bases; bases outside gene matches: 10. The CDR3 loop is CASSFRGDREQQYF. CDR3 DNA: TGTGCCAGCAGTTTTAGGGGAGACAGGGAACAGCAGTACTTC.

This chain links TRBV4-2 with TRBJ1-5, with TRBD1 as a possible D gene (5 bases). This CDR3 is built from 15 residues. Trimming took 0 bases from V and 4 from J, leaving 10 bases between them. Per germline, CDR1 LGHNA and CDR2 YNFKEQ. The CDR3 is CASSQDRGVNQPQHF. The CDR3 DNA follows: TGTGCCAGCAGCCAAGACCGGGGGGTGAATCAGCCCCAGCATTTT.

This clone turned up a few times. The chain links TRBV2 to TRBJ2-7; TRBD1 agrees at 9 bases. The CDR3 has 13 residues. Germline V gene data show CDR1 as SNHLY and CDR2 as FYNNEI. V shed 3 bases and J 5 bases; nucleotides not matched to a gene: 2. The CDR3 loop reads CASSETGGNEQYF. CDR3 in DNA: TGTGCCAGCAGTGAGACAGGGGGTAACGAGCAGTACTTC.

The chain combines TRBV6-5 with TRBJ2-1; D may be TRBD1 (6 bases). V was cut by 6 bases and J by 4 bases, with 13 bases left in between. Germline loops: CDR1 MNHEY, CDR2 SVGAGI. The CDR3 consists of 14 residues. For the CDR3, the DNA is TGTGCCAGCAGGTTCTCACAGGGTTACAATGAGCAGTTCTTC. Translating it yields CASRFSQGYNEQFF.

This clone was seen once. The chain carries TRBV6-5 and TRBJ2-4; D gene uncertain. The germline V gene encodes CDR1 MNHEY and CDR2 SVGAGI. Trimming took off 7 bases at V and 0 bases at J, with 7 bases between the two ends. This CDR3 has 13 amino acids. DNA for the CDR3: TGTGCCAGCAAGTCCGGAGCCAAAAACATTCAGTACTTC. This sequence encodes CASKSGAKNIQYF.

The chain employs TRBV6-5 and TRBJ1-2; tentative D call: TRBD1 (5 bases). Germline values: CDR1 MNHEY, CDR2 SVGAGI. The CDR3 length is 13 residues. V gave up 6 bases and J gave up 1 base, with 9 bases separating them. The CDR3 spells CASRPDSNYGYTF. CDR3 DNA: TGTGCCAGCAGGCCTGACAGTAACTATGGCTACACCTTC.

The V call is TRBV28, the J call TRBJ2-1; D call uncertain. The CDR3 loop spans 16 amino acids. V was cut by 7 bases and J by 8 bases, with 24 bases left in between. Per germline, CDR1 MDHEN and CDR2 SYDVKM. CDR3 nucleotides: TGTGCCAGCACCCTTGGTAGGCAGGCCGGCCCGGATGAGCAGTTCTTC. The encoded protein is CASTLGRQAGPDEQFF. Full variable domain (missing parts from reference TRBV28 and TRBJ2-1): DVKVTQSSRYLVKRTGEKVFLECVQDMDHENMFWYRQDPGLGLRLIYFSYDVKMKEKGDIPEGYSVSREKKERFSLILESASTNQTSMYLCASTLGRQAGPDEQFFGPGTRLTVL.

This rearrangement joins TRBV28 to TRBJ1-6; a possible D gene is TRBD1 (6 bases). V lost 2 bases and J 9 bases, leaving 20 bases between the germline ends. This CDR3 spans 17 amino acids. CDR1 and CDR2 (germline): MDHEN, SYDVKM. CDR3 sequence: CASSLDGWGRGISPLHF. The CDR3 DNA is TGTGCCAGCAGTTTAGATGGGTGGGGCAGGGGTATTTCACCCCTCCACTTT.

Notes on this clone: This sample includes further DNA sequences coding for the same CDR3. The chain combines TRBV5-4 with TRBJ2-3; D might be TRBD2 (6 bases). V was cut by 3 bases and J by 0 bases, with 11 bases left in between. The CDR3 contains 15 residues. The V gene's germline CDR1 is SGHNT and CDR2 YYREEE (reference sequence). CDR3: CASSSPGTSTDTQYF. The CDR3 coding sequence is TGTGCCAGCAGCTCCCCCGGGACTAGCACAGATACGCAGTATTTT.

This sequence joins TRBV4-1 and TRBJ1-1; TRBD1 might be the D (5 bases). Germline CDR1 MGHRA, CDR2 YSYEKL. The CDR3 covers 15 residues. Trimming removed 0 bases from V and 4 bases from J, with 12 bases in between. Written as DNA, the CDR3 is TGCGCCAGCAGCCAAGATCCAGGAAGGGGCACTGAAGCTTTCTTT. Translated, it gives CASSQDPGRGTEAFF.

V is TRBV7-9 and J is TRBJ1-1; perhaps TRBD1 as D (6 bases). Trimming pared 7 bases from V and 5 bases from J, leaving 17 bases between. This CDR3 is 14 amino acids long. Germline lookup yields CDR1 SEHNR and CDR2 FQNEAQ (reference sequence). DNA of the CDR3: TGTGCCAGCACCCGGGTGGGGGGGCGTACTGAAGCTTTCTTT. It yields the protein CASTRVGGRTEAFF.

The CDR3 spells CSASIQGAPDYGYTF. The CDR3 region has the DNA TGCAGTGCTAGTATTCAGGGGGCGCCGGACTATGGCTACACCTTC. The V call is TRBV20-1, the J call TRBJ1-2, with 8 bases identical to TRBD1. Germline-derived CDR1 and CDR2 are DFQATT and SNEGSKA (reference sequence). The CDR3 has 15 amino acids. Trimming cost V 3 bases and J 3 bases; bases outside gene matches: 9.

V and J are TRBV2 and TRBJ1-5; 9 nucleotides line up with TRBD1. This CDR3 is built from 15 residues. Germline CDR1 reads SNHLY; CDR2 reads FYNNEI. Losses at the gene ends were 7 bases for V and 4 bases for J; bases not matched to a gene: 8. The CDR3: CASTGQGKSNQPQHF. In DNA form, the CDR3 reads TGTGCCAGCACTGGACAGGGGAAGTCAAATCAGCCCCAGCATTTT.

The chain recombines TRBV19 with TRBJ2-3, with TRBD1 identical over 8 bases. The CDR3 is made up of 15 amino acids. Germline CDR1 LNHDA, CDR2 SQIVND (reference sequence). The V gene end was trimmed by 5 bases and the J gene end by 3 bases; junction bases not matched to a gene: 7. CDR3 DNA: TGTGCCAGTAGTCTCCAGGGGGCGACAACAGATACGCAGTATTTT. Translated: CASSLQGATTDTQYF.

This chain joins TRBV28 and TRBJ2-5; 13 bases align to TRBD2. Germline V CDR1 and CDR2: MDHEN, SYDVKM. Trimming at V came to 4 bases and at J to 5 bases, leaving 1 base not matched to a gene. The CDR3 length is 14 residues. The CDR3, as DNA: TGTGCCAGCAGTTGGACTAGCGGGAGTGAGACCCAGTACTTC. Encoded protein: CASSWTSGSETQYF.

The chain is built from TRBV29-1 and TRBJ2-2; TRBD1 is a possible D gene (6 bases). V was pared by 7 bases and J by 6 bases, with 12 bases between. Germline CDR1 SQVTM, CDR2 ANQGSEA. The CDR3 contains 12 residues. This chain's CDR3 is CSANREAGELFF. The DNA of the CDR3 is TGCAGCGCCAACAGGGAAGCCGGGGAGCTGTTTTTT.